These 18 T cell receptor beta chains were all obtained from the same sample, sequenced in a study of T cell changes during pregnancy in multiple sclerosis. This table comes from immunoSEQ multiplex PCR, and its TCRdb copy is limited to in-frame clones, with some not included. The table lists under 55,000 clones, approximately 93% of them singletons. Specimen: CD4+ T cells from peripheral blood mononuclear cells, collected in the third trimester of pregnancy. Every receptor here comes from a female donor with multiple sclerosis, enrolled in a pregnancy study.

The chain couples TRBV11-2 to TRBJ1-2; D ambiguous. V was shortened by 3 bases and J by 6 bases, with 11 bases between the two germline ends. CDR3 length equals 13 residues. Germline assignment: CDR1 SGHAT and CDR2 FQNNGV. CDR3 DNA: TGTGCCAGCAGCTTGACTCTTCTGGATGGCTACACCTTC. It encodes CASSLTLLDGYTF.

The chain couples TRBV9 to TRBJ2-1, with D possibly being TRBD2 (5 bases). Trimming cost V 3 bases and J 0 bases, with 7 bases left between them. The CDR3 sequence is 14 residues long. Germline V gene lookup returns CDR1 SGDLS and CDR2 YYNGEE. The DNA of the CDR3 is TGTGCCAGCAGCGCCCGGGACTCCTACAATGAGCAGTTCTTC. Protein: CASSARDSYNEQFF. The full variable domain, in which reference TRBV9 and TRBJ2-1 provide the parts outside the CDR3, is DSGVTQTPKHLITATGQRVTLRCSPRSGDLSVYWYQQSLDQGLQFLIQYYNGEERAKGNILERFSAQQFPDLHSELNLSSLELGDSALYFCASSARDSYNEQFFGPGTRLTVL.

This chain links TRBV6-5 with TRBJ1-6, with 8 bases fitting TRBD1. V gave up 4 bases and J gave up 9 bases; unmatched junction bases: 5. Germline CDR1 MNHEY, CDR2 SVGAGI. The CDR3 runs to 14 residues. The CDR3 coding sequence is TGTGCCAGCAGTTCGGGACAGGCTGGTTCACCCCTCCACTTT. Translation gives CASSSGQAGSPLHF.

V gene TRBV15 combines with J gene TRBJ2-1; 12 bases are a match to TRBD2. This CDR3 has 15 amino acids. The V and J ends lost 5 bases and 8 bases, in that order; junction bases with no gene match: 7. Looked up from germline, CDR1 is LNHNV and CDR2 is YYDKDF (reference sequence). The CDR3 coding sequence is TGTGCCACCAGCTGGACTAGCGGGATGGTCGATGAGCAGTTCTTC. Translation gives CATSWTSGMVDEQFF.

A single count supports this clone. This chain links TRBV19 with TRBJ1-4; maybe TRBD1 (6 bases). V lost 6 bases and J 0 bases, leaving 14 bases between the germline ends. Germline lookup yields CDR1 LNHDA and CDR2 SQIVND (reference sequence). The CDR3 is 16 amino acids. CDR3 amino acids: CASSTGQIATNEKLFF. The CDR3 DNA follows: TGTGCCAGTAGCACCGGACAGATTGCAACTAATGAAAAACTGTTTTTT. The whole variable domain, filled in from reference TRBV19 and TRBJ1-4, reads DGGITQSPKYLFRKEGQNVTLSCEQNLNHDAMYWYRQDPGQGLRLIYYSQIVNDFQKGDIAEGYSVSREKKESFPLTVTSAQKNPTAFYLCASSTGQIATNEKLFFGSGTQLSVL.

This sequence joins TRBV4-2 and TRBJ2-5; 9 positions match TRBD2. The CDR3 runs to 16 residues. Germline lookup yields CDR1 LGHNA and CDR2 YNFKEQ. V shed 4 bases and J 3 bases; nucleotides not matched to a gene: 9. CDR3 residues: CASSLGRVAGEETQYF. CDR3 coding DNA: TGTGCCAGCAGCCTAGGTAGGGTAGCGGGAGAAGAGACCCAGTACTTC.

The chain links TRBV14 to TRBJ2-7, with D maybe TRBD2 (6 bases). Per germline, CDR1 SGHDN and CDR2 FVKESK. This CDR3 comprises 17 residues. Trimming stripped 4 bases from V and 2 bases from J, with 21 bases between. DNA for the CDR3: TGTGCCAGCAGCCGTTTTGACGTCGGGGGAGTAACCTACGAGCAGTACTTC. It specifies CASSRFDVGGVTYEQYF.

The chain links TRBV9 to TRBJ2-7; 14 nucleotides match TRBD2. Germline V gene lookup returns CDR1 SGDLS and CDR2 YYNGEE. The CDR3 contains 17 residues. V lost 2 bases, J lost 1 base, and 5 bases stayed unmatched. The CDR3 sequence is CASSVGTSGSVSYEQYF. The CDR3 DNA sequence: TGTGCCAGCAGCGTCGGGACTAGCGGGAGTGTGTCCTACGAGCAGTACTTC.

In its sample, this clone was seen once. The chain couples TRBV30 to TRBJ2-2; TRBD2 aligns across 12 bases. Germline V gives CDR1 GTSNPN, CDR2 SVGIG (reference sequence). The CDR3 is 16 residues long. J lost 7 bases, V lost 4 bases, and 10 bases had no gene match. DNA of the CDR3: TGTGCCTGGAAGCTTGCTAGCGGGAGGGCCATCGGGGAGCTGTTTTTT. This encodes CAWKLASGRAIGELFF.

The rearrangement links TRBV10-3 to TRBJ2-5; possible D gene TRBD1, 6 bases. Germline V gene data show CDR1 as ENHRY and CDR2 as SYGVKD. The CDR3 loop spans 14 amino acids. V was shortened by 10 bases and J by 1 base, with 16 bases between the two germline ends. DNA of the CDR3: TGTGCCACTCGGACAGCCAAGACCCAAGAGACCCAGTACTTC. This sequence encodes CATRTAKTQETQYF.

The chain recombines TRBV11-1 with TRBJ1-2, with a possible D match to TRBD1 (6 bases). V shed 4 bases and J shed 4 bases, with 7 bases lying between them. CDR1 is SGHAT, CDR2 FQDESV, per germline (reference sequence). CDR3 length equals 12 residues. The CDR3 bases are TGTGCCAGCAGCTCACAGGGCTATGGCTACACCTTC. Its translation is CASSSQGYGYTF.

The table lists this clone with a count of one. CDR3 residues: CASSPLLDRGTQYF. Written as DNA, the CDR3 is TGTGCCAGTAGCCCTCTGCTCGACCGGGGGACCCAGTACTTC. The rearrangement joins TRBV19 to TRBJ2-5; a possible D gene is TRBD2 (5 bases). The V gene lost 6 bases and the J gene lost 7 bases, with 18 bases spanning the gap. The V gene's germline CDR1 is LNHDA and CDR2 SQIVND (reference sequence). This CDR3 contains 14 residues. Combining the CDR3 with reference TRBV19 and TRBJ2-5 gives the whole variable domain DGGITQSPKYLFRKEGQNVTLSCEQNLNHDAMYWYRQDPGQGLRLIYYSQIVNDFQKGDIAEGYSVSREKKESFPLTVTSAQKNPTAFYLCASSPLLDRGTQYFGPGTRLLVL.

The rearrangement links TRBV5-1 to TRBJ2-1, with 7 bases fitting TRBD2. The length of the CDR3 is 15 residues. Per the germline V gene, CDR1 is SGHRS and CDR2 is YFSETQ. J lost 4 bases, V lost 0 bases, and 4 bases had no gene match. CDR3 sequence: CASSLGASGYNEQFF. For the CDR3, the DNA is TGCGCCAGCAGCTTGGGGGCTAGCGGTTACAATGAGCAGTTCTTC.

A word on this clone: The sample carries other DNA sequences with the same CDR3. V gene TRBV27 combines with J gene TRBJ2-7; 9 bases are shared with TRBD2. Germline-derived CDR1 and CDR2 are MNHEY and SMNVEV (reference sequence). V lost 2 bases to trimming and J lost 3 bases; unmatched junction nucleotides: 2. The CDR3 has 14 amino acids. CDR3 in DNA: TGTGCCAGCAGTTTACTAGCGGGAAACTACGAGCAGTACTTC. Translated, it gives CASSLLAGNYEQYF.

This rearrangement joins TRBV4-2 to TRBJ2-7; TRBD2 is a possible D gene (6 bases). Per the germline V gene, CDR1 is LGHNA and CDR2 is YNFKEQ. The V and J ends lost 2 bases and 0 bases respectively, with 11 bases between them. The CDR3 sequence is 15 residues long. This CDR3 reads CASSQSRESSYEQYF. CDR3 DNA: TGTGCCAGCAGCCAATCCCGGGAGAGCTCCTACGAGCAGTACTTC.

This chain connects TRBV6-1 to TRBJ2-7; D remains ambiguous. Germline CDR1 MNHNS, CDR2 SASEGT. This CDR3 has 13 amino acids. V lost 2 bases and J lost 3, with 8 bases in between. In DNA form, the CDR3 reads TGTGCCAGCAGTGAAACCCCCAGCTACGAGCAGTACTTC. Translated, it gives CASSETPSYEQYF.

V gene TRBV18 combines with J gene TRBJ2-7; 8 nucleotides align to TRBD2. The CDR3 contains 14 residues. Germline V gene data show CDR1 as KGHSH and CDR2 as LQKENI. Germline trimming cut 5 bases from V and 2 bases from J; bases unmatched to any gene: 5. In DNA form, the CDR3 reads TGTGCCAGCTCAGCCGGGACTAGGGCCTACGAGCAGTACTTC. It specifies CASSAGTRAYEQYF. Variable domain in full (rest from reference TRBV18 and TRBJ2-7): NAGVMQNPRHLVRRRGQEARLRCSPMKGHSHVYWYRQLPEEGLKFMVYLQKENIIDESGMPKERFSAEFPKEGPSILRIQQVVRGDSAAYFCASSAGTRAYEQYFGPGTRLTVT.

The chain recombines TRBV7-6 with TRBJ2-1; a possible D gene is TRBD2 (5 bases). V was cut by 7 bases and J by 10 bases, with 17 bases left in between. This CDR3 has 13 amino acids. Germline V gives CDR1 SGHVS, CDR2 FNYEAQ. The CDR3 protein is CASTHFGGTEQFF. The CDR3 coding sequence is TGTGCCAGCACCCACTTCGGAGGAACGGAGCAGTTCTTC. The entire variable domain, with the rest obtained from reference TRBV7-6 and TRBJ2-1, is as follows: GAGVSQSPRYKVTKRGQDVALRCDPISGHVSLYWYRQALGQGPEFLTYFNYEAQQDKSGLPNDRFSAERPEGSISTLTIQRTEQRDSAMYRCASTHFGGTEQFFGPGTRLTVL.